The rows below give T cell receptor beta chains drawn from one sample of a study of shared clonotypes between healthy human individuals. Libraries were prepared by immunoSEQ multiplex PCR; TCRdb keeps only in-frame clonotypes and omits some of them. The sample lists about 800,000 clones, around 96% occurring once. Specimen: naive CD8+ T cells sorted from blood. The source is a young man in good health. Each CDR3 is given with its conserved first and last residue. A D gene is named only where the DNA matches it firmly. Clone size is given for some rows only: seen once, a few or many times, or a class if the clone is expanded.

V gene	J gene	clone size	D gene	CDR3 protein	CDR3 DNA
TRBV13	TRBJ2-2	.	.	CASSLGPTNTGELFF	TGTGCCAGCAGCTTAGGACCGACCAACACCGGGGAGCTGTTTTTT
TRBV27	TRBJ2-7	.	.	CASSLMGETYEQYF	TGTGCCAGCAGTTTAATGGGGGAAACCTACGAGCAGTACTTC
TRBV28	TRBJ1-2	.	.	CASFRFEGQYGYTF	TGTGCCAGCTTCCGGTTTGAAGGTCAATATGGCTACACCTTC
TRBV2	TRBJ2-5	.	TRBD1	CASRTGTGLETQYF	TGTGCCAGCAGGACCGGGACAGGGCTCGAGACCCAGTACTTC
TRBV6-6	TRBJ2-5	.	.	CASSYGPVETQYF	TGTGCCAGCAGTTACGGTCCGGTTGAGACCCAGTACTTC
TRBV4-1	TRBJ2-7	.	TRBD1	CASSQGGQGDYEQYF	TGCGCCAGCAGCCAAGGGGGACAGGGGGACTACGAGCAGTACTTC
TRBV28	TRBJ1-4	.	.	CASKGVNNEKLFF	TGTGCCAGCAAGGGGGTGAATAATGAAAAACTGTTTTTT
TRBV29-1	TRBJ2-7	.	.	CSVETGSSYEQYF	TGCAGCGTCGAGACAGGTAGCTCCTACGAGCAGTACTTC
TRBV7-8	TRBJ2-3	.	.	CASSLGGGAGPDTQYF	TGTGCCAGCAGCTTAGGAGGGGGCGCGGGACCAGATACGCAGTATTTT
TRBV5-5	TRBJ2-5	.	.	CASSHSYQETQYF	TGTGCCAGCAGCCACTCATACCAAGAGACCCAGTACTTC
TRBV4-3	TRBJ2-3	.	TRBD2	CASSQGTRFTDTQYF	TGCGCCAGCAGCCAAGGGACTAGATTCACAGATACGCAGTATTTT
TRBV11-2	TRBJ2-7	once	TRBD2	CASSSTPGLAVYEQYF	TGTGCCAGCAGCTCAACACCGGGACTAGCGGTCTACGAGCAGTACTTC
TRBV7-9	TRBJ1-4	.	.	CASSPRPRATNEKLFF	TGTGCCAGCAGCCCAAGGCCCAGGGCAACTAATGAAAAACTGTTTTTT
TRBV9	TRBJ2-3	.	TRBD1	CASSVAGQGATDTQYF	TGTGCCAGCAGCGTAGCGGGACAGGGGGCAACAGATACGCAGTATTTT
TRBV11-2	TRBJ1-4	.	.	CASSRGVTVPNEKLFF	TGTGCCAGCAGCCGGGGCGTTACTGTCCCTAATGAAAAACTGTTTTTT
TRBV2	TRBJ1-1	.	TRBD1	CASSEEGTDNTEAFF	TGTGCCAGCAGTGAAGAAGGGACAGATAACACTGAAGCTTTCTTT
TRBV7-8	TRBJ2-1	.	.	CASSLVRGNSYNEQFF	TGTGCCAGCAGCTTAGTTCGCGGAAACTCCTACAATGAGCAGTTCTTC
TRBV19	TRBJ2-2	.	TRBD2	CASTLAGEAGELFF	TGTGCCAGTACCCTAGCGGGAGAGGCGGGGGAGCTGTTTTTT
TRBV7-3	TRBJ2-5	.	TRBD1	CASSPTGLQETQYF	TGTGCCAGCAGCCCGACAGGGCTCCAAGAGACCCAGTACTTC
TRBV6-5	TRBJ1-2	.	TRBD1	CASSSRDREDYGYTF	TGTGCCAGCAGTTCCCGGGACAGGGAGGACTATGGCTACACCTTC
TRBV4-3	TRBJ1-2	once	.	CASSQERQLPYGYTF	TGCGCCAGCAGCCAGGAACGACAGCTCCCCTATGGCTACACCTTC
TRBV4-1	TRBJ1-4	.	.	CASTSYAAKNEKLFF	TGCGCCAGCACCAGCTACGCCGCGAAGAATGAAAAACTGTTTTTT
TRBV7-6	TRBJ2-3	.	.	CASSLPPLSTDTQYF	TGTGCCAGCAGCTTACCCCCCCTCAGCACAGATACGCAGTATTTT
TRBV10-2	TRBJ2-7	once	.	CASSVSIPSYEQYF	TGCGCCAGCAGTGTCTCTATCCCCTCCTACGAGCAGTACTTC
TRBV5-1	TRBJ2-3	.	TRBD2	CASSQTSGRENTDTQYF	TGCGCCAGCAGCCAGACGAGCGGGAGGGAGAACACAGATACGCAGTATTTT
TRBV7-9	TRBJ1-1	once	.	CASSHRDTFVEAFF	TGTGCCAGCAGCCATCGGGACACCTTTGTGGAAGCTTTCTTT
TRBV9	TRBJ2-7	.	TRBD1	CASSVGDSNVYEQYF	TGTGCCAGCAGCGTAGGGGACAGCAATGTATACGAGCAGTACTTC
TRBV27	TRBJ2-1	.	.	CASSLPTMIEQFF	TGTGCCAGCAGTCTCCCGACCATGATTGAGCAGTTCTTC
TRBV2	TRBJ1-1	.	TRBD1	CASRYLFDRGMNTEAFF	TGTGCCAGCAGATACTTATTCGACAGGGGAATGAACACTGAAGCTTTCTTT
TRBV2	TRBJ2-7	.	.	CASRGPGQGNYEQYF	TGTGCCAGCAGGGGGCCCGGGCAGGGGAACTACGAGCAGTACTTC
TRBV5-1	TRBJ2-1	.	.	CASRSSYNEQFF	TGCGCCAGCCGGAGCTCCTACAATGAGCAGTTCTTC
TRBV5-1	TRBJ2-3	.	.	CASSLVGRTDTQYF	TGCGCCAGCAGCTTGGTAGGTCGCACAGATACGCAGTATTTT
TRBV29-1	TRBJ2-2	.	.	CSVVGGGELFF	TGCAGCGTAGTGGGCGGCGGGGAGCTGTTTTTT
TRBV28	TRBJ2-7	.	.	CASSLIGLGSFEQYF	TGTGCCAGCAGTTTAATCGGGTTGGGCTCTTTCGAGCAGTACTTC
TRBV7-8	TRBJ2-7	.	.	CASSSSKTGYEQYF	TGTGCCAGCAGCTCGTCTAAAACAGGGTACGAGCAGTACTTC
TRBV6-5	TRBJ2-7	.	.	CASGQSFYEQYF	TGTGCCAGCGGCCAGAGCTTCTACGAGCAGTACTTC
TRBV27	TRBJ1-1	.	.	CASSHLGGTEAFF	TGTGCCAGCAGCCATTTGGGGGGCACTGAAGCTTTCTTT
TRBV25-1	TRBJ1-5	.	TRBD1	CASRTGGDSNQPQHF	TGTGCCAGCAGAACAGGGGGGGATAGCAATCAGCCCCAGCATTTT
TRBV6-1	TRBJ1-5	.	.	CASTLNKNQPQHF	TGTGCCAGCACCCTAAACAAGAATCAGCCCCAGCATTTT
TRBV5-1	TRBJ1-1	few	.	CASSSDLTEAFF	TGCGCCAGCAGCTCGGATCTCACTGAAGCTTTCTTT
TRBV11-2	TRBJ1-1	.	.	CASSSRPANTEAFF	TGTGCCAGCAGCTCAAGACCGGCGAACACTGAAGCTTTCTTT
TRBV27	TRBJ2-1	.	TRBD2	CASSFRTSGYNEQFF	TGTGCCAGCAGTTTTAGGACTAGCGGATACAATGAGCAGTTCTTC
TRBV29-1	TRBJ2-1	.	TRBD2	CSVEEPGTSGIAEQFF	TGCAGCGTTGAAGAACCCGGGACTAGCGGGATCGCTGAGCAGTTCTTC
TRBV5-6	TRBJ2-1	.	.	CASSLPSAPQFF	TGTGCCAGCAGCTTGCCTAGCGCACCGCAGTTCTTC
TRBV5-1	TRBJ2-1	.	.	CASSGDRALNNDEQFF	TGCGCCAGCAGCGGGGATAGGGCCCTTAACAACGATGAGCAGTTCTTC